One and the same sample provided the 27 T cell receptor beta chains below, sequenced in a study of T-cell reconstitution after alpha-beta-depleted transplantation in children. During its preparation, the TCRbeta library received unique molecular identifiers. MiXCR, applied by TCRdb to the PCR reads, yields one record per CDR3 protein. Of 150,000 to 200,000 distinct CDR3 sequences in the sample, approximately 6.8% were seen once. The sequencing here drew on PBMCs, taken before TCRalphabeta/CD19-depleted stem cell transplant. The receptors derive from a girl under three years old with combined immunodeficiency, due to receive a stem cell transplant.

This clonotype was detected a few times. The CDR3 here is CSVDYEVTGPGYTF. The CDR3 nucleotides are TGCAGCGTTGACTACGAAGTGACAGGGCCTGGCTACACCTTC. V gene TRBV29-1 combines with J gene TRBJ1-2, with 7 nucleotides matching TRBD1. J was trimmed by 7 bases and V by 3 bases; bases with no gene match: 11. Germline V CDR1 and CDR2: SQVTM, ANQGSEA. The length of the CDR3 is 14 residues.

The gene calls are TRBV7-9 and TRBJ1-5; D is unclear. CDR3 length: 14 residues. V was pared by 6 bases and J by 5 bases, with 14 bases between. Germline assignment: CDR1 SEHNR and CDR2 FQNEAQ (reference sequence). CDR3 in DNA: TGTGCCAGCAGTCCGGTCTTTATGGATCAGCCCCAGCATTTT. Residues: CASSPVFMDQPQHF.

This clonotype was seen at least ten times. V and J are TRBV12-3 or TRBV12-4 and TRBJ2-3, with 8 bases lining up with TRBD1. Trimming at V came to 3 bases and at J to 3 bases, leaving 2 bases not matched to a gene. This CDR3 has 14 residues. CDR3 nucleotides: TGTGCCAGCAGTTTGACAGGGGTAACAGATACGCAGTATTTT. This gives the protein CASSLTGVTDTQYF.

Details on this clonotype: A read error is possible here, since a much larger clone lies one base away. The chain combines TRBV7-1 with TRBJ1-1; 9 bases map to TRBD1. TRBV7-1 is given ORF status, its function remaining uncertain. This CDR3 region has 14 residues. V lost 7 bases to trimming and J lost 2 bases; unmatched junction nucleotides: 5. The CDR3 region is CASITGGGNTEAFF. The CDR3 coding sequence is TGTGCCAGCATTACAGGGGGCGGAAACACTGAAGCTTTCTTT.

The table lists this clonotype with many counts. The chain has TRBV11-3 and TRBJ2-1; 9 bases align to TRBD1. The germline CDR1 and CDR2 sequences are SGHNT and YENEEA. The CDR3 contains 15 residues. Germline trimming cut 4 bases from V and 7 bases from J; bases unmatched to any gene: 8. CDR3 in DNA: TGTGCCAGCAGCTCAATTGACAGGGGGAGTAATGAGCAGTTCTTC. Protein sequence: CASSSIDRGSNEQFF.

This clonotype was observed many times. The chain has TRBV29-1 and TRBJ1-5; TRBD1 agrees at 7 bases. The length of the CDR3 is 13 residues. CDR1 is SQVTM, CDR2 ANQGSEA, per germline. The trim removed 3 bases at V and 7 bases at J, leaving 6 bases unmatched. CDR3: CSVEEGANQPQHF. The CDR3 DNA follows: TGCAGCGTTGAGGAGGGGGCGAACCAGCCCCAGCATTTT.

Many counts were recorded for this clonotype. V is TRBV4-3 and J is TRBJ2-1; 12 bases line up with TRBD2. The V gene's germline CDR1 is LGHNA and CDR2 YSLEER. Germline trimming cut 6 bases from V and 5 bases from J; bases unmatched to any gene: 5. CDR3 length equals 15 residues. CDR3 in DNA: TGCGCCAGCAGTCACACTAGCGGGAGGCACAATGAGCAGTTCTTC. It yields the protein CASSHTSGRHNEQFF.

The J gene is TRBJ2-7, the V gene TRBV18, with 16 bases that match TRBD2. CDR3 length: 21 residues. CDR1 is KGHSH, CDR2 LQKENI, per germline. V dropped 3 bases and J dropped 2; count of bases not matched to a gene: 16. The CDR3 DNA sequence: TGTGCCAGCTCACCCGTCCCGGGACTAGCGGGAGGGCCAAGTGGTGCCTACGAGCAGTACTTC. It specifies CASSPVPGLAGGPSGAYEQYF.

This clonotype has a count of ten or more. The genes are TRBV6-2 or TRBV6-3 and TRBJ2-1, with 7 bases identical to TRBD2. CDR1 is MNHEY and CDR2 is SVGEGT in the germline V gene. The V segment lost 0 bases and the J segment 5 bases; nucleotides outside the gene matches: 4. The CDR3 covers 15 residues. In DNA form, the CDR3 reads TGTGCCAGCAGTTACTCTTGGACTAGAGACAATGAGCAGTTCTTC. Translated: CASSYSWTRDNEQFF.

About this clonotype itself: A junction boundary mismatches the germline segment, possibly from a read error. The rearrangement uses TRBV20-1 and TRBJ2-7, with D possibly being TRBD2 (6 bases). The CDR3 loop spans 17 amino acids. Per the germline V gene, CDR1 is DFQATT and CDR2 is SNEGSKA (reference sequence). Here the CDR3 DNA reads TGCTGTGCTAGAGATATCTTCCGGGACTCCCACCTCTACGAGCAGTACTTC. It specifies CCARDIFRDSHLYEQYF.

At least ten counts were recorded for this clonotype. The rearrangement uses TRBV9 and TRBJ2-7, with TRBD2 as a possible D gene (5 bases). The germline V gene has CDR1 SGDLS and CDR2 YYNGEE. Trimming removed 2 bases from V and 6 bases from J, with 12 bases in between. CDR3 length: 13 amino acids. CDR3 DNA: TGTGCCAGCAGCGTGTCCGGCGGGCGCGAGCAGTACTTC. This encodes CASSVSGGREQYF.

This clonotype was counted at least ten times. This chain uses TRBV15 with TRBJ1-2; maybe TRBD1 (5 bases). This CDR3 has 14 amino acids. Germline CDR1 is LNHNV and CDR2 is YYDKDF (reference sequence). V was shortened by 5 bases and J by 8 bases, with 18 bases between the two germline ends. CDR3 DNA: TGTGCCACCAGCGGCCATAAGGGGCCGAAAGGCTACACCTTC. This sequence encodes CATSGHKGPKGYTF.

V usage is TRBV5-1 and J usage is TRBJ2-7; 7 bases agree with TRBD2. This CDR3 spans 15 amino acids. The trim removed 2 bases at V and 3 bases at J, leaving 8 bases unmatched. CDR1 and CDR2 from the germline V gene are SGHRS and YFSETQ. CDR3 amino acids: CASSLGLGGIYEQYF. The CDR3 DNA is TGCGCCAGCAGCTTAGGGTTGGGGGGGATCTACGAGCAGTACTTC.

This clonotype was counted a few times. The chain uses TRBV7-9 and TRBJ1-1, with 10 bases fitting TRBD1. Looked up from germline, CDR1 is SEHNR and CDR2 is FQNEAQ (reference sequence). The CDR3 runs 17 residues. V was clipped by 5 bases and J by 2 bases; unmatched bases: 11. CDR3 in amino acids: CASSPWQGQGYNTEAFF. The DNA of the CDR3 is TGTGCCAGCAGCCCGTGGCAGGGACAGGGGTATAACACTGAAGCTTTCTTT.

About this clonotype itself: The junction departs from germline at one end; a sequencing error may be responsible. This chain joins TRBV15 and TRBJ2-7; possibly TRBD2 for D (5 bases). This CDR3 comprises 16 residues. Per the germline V gene, CDR1 is LNHNV and CDR2 is YYDKDF (reference sequence). This CDR3 is CAASTLSGRSSYEQYF. The DNA of the CDR3 is TGTGCCGCCAGCACCTTAAGCGGACGCAGCTCCTACGAGCAGTACTTC.

This clonotype was picked up many times. This chain links TRBV10-3 with TRBJ2-3; TRBD2 matches at 12 bases. Losses at the gene ends were 6 bases for V and 2 bases for J; bases not matched to a gene: 6. CDR1 is ENHRY and CDR2 is SYGVKD in the germline V gene. This CDR3 has 16 amino acids. CDR3 in DNA: TGTGCCATCAGATCCACTAGCGGGGGGACCACAGATACGCAGTATTTT. It is translated as CAIRSTSGGTTDTQYF.

In this sample, this clonotype turned up many times. V and J are TRBV19 and TRBJ2-1; D might be TRBD2 (5 bases). Germline loops: CDR1 LNHDA, CDR2 SQIVND (reference sequence). This CDR3 spans 15 amino acids. V lost 3 bases and J 7 bases, leaving 16 bases between the germline ends. The CDR3 coding sequence is TGTGCCAGTAGTATCACGGGGTCCCACGGGAATGAGCAGTTCTTC. Residues: CASSITGSHGNEQFF.

This chain links TRBV4-2 with TRBJ2-2; 8 nucleotides agree with TRBD1. The V gene end was trimmed by 0 bases and the J gene end by 7 bases; junction bases not matched to a gene: 7. CDR1 and CDR2 from the germline V gene are LGHNA and YNFKEQ. The CDR3 extends over 16 amino acids. The CDR3 is CASSQELQGAGGELFF. The CDR3 DNA reads as TGTGCCAGCAGCCAAGAGTTGCAGGGGGCGGGCGGGGAGCTGTTTTTT.

In this sample, this clonotype turned up many times. The chain is built from TRBV4-1 and TRBJ2-1; D is possibly TRBD2 (5 bases). Deletions cut 1 base from V and 2 bases from J, with 9 bases between. The CDR3 runs 15 residues. Germline V gene lookup returns CDR1 MGHRA and CDR2 YSYEKL. In DNA, the CDR3 is TGCGCCAGCAGCCAAGGGGAGTGGACCTACAATGAGCAGTTCTTC. Protein: CASSQGEWTYNEQFF.

This clonotype was seen at least ten times. The gene calls are TRBV7-2 and TRBJ2-1, with D uncertain. Germline lookup yields CDR1 SGHTA and CDR2 FQGNSA. CDR3 length equals 14 residues. V lost 3 bases to trimming and J lost 2 bases, with 8 bases between them. The CDR3 protein is CASSFDSPYNEQFF. CDR3 in DNA: TGTGCCAGCAGCTTCGATTCGCCCTACAATGAGCAGTTCTTC.

This clonotype appeared many times. The chain carries TRBV12-3 or TRBV12-4 and TRBJ2-5; 7 positions match TRBD2. The CDR3 spans 12 residues. V lost 8 bases to trimming and J lost 5 bases; unmatched junction nucleotides: 5. This chain's CDR3 is CASGSGGETQYF. Here the CDR3 DNA reads TGTGCCAGCGGTTCCGGGGGGGAGACCCAGTACTTC.

This clonotype was picked up a small number of times. The chain uses TRBV5-5 and TRBJ1-6; D uncertain. V shed 3 bases and J shed 5 bases, with 15 bases lying between them. CDR1 and CDR2 (germline): SGHKS, YYEKEE (reference sequence). This CDR3 region has 16 residues. This CDR3 reads CASSWVWGRDNSPLHF. CDR3 bases: TGTGCCAGCAGCTGGGTATGGGGTCGCGATAATTCACCCCTCCACTTT.

This clonotype was picked up many times. The chain combines TRBV3-1 with TRBJ2-5, with D hard to call. The CDR3 has 14 residues. The germline CDR1 and CDR2 sequences are LGHDT and YNNKEL (reference sequence). V lost 3 bases and J 2 bases, leaving 10 bases between the germline ends. The CDR3 region is CASSQNRPQETQYF. The CDR3 DNA is TGTGCCAGCAGCCAGAACAGACCTCAAGAGACCCAGTACTTC.

This clonotype was found many times. DNA of the CDR3: TGCAGCGTCGATTCTTCCGGGAACCCTATCGGCAATGAGCAGTTCTTC. Amino acids: CSVDSSGNPIGNEQFF. J is TRBJ2-1 and V is TRBV29-1; TRBD2 might be the D (5 bases). Trimming stripped 6 bases from V and 6 bases from J, with 24 bases between. Germline assignment: CDR1 SQVTM and CDR2 ANQGSEA. CDR3 size: 16 residues.

In this sample, this clonotype turned up many times. This chain joins TRBV20-1 and TRBJ1-3; D gene unclear. In germline, CDR1 is DFQATT, CDR2 SNEGSKA (reference sequence). This CDR3 is 13 amino acids long. This CDR3 reads CSGSRASGNTIYF. The CDR3 DNA sequence: TGCAGCGGATCTAGGGCCTCTGGAAACACCATATATTTT.

This clonotype was seen at least ten times. This chain joins TRBV20-1 and TRBJ2-1; 11 positions match TRBD2. J gave up 8 bases and V 0 bases, and 9 bases lay outside the gene matches. From germline, CDR1 is DFQATT and CDR2 SNEGSKA (reference sequence). The CDR3 runs 16 residues. In nucleotides, the CDR3 is TGCAGTGCTAGAGAGTTAGCGGGAGGGCCGTCGGATGAGCAGTTCTTC. It encodes CSARELAGGPSDEQFF.

This clonotype was detected ten times or more. V usage is TRBV7-2 and J usage is TRBJ2-1; 8 nucleotides match TRBD2. The germline CDR1 and CDR2 sequences are SGHTA and FQGNSA. The CDR3 extends over 15 amino acids. Trimming cost V 5 bases and J 9 bases; bases outside gene matches: 12. CDR3 DNA sequence: TGTGCCAGCAGCACCGGACTAGCTGAGTGGGTTGAGCAGTTCTTC. Translated: CASSTGLAEWVEQFF.